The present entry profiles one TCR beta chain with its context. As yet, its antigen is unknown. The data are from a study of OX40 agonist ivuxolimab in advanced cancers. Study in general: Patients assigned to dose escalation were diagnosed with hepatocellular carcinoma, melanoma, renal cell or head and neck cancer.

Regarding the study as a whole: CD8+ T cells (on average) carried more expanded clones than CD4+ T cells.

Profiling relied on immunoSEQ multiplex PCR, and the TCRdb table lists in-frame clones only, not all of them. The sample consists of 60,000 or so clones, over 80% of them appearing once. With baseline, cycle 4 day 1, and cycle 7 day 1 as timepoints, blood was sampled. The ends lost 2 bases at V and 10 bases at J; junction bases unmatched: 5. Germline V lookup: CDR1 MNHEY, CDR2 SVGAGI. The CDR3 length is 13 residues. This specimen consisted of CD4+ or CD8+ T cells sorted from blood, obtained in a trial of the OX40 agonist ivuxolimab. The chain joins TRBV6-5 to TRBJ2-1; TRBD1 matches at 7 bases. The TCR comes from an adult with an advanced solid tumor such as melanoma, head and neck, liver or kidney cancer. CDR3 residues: CASSYTGQREQFF. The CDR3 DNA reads TGTGCCAGCAGTTACACGGGACAGCGGGAGCAGTTCTTC.